The rows below give T cell receptor beta chains drawn from one sample of a study of cytomegalovirus exposure and HLA in healthy donors. The repertoire was sequenced with immunoSEQ multiplex PCR; TCRdb's copy has only in-frame clones and lacks some. The repertoire holds about 140,000 clones, with 80% to 85% as singletons. Sequencing was carried out using PBMCs. The receptors stem from a female donor in good health and CMV-seronegative. Both conserved end residues are part of each CDR3. The order of the fields is D gene, clone size, J gene, V gene, CDR3 DNA, CDR3 protein. A D gene is named only where the DNA matches it firmly. Clone size is shown for a subset of rows, as once, few, many or a class of expanded clone.

NA,NA,TRBJ2-1,TRBV6-5,TGTGCCAGCAGCCTCCGGGCAGGGCTCAAGTTCTTC,CASSLRAGLKFF
TRBD1,NA,TRBJ1-5,TRBV6-5,TGTGCCAGCAGTCAGACAGGGTATAGCAATCAGCCCCAGCATTTT,CASSQTGYSNQPQHF
NA,NA,TRBJ1-1,TRBV14,TGTGCCAGCAGCTCACGGAGGACAGTTTACACTGAAGCTTTCTTT,CASSSRRTVYTEAFF
NA,NA,TRBJ2-1,TRBV20-1,TGCAGTGCGATCCAGGGATTTGAGCAGTTCTTC,CSAIQGFEQFF
NA,NA,TRBJ2-5,TRBV6-1,TGTGCCAGCAGTGATCCACCGGGACTTTTGAAAGAGACCCAGTACTTC,CASSDPPGLLKETQYF
TRBD2,NA,TRBJ2-1,TRBV4-1,TGCGCCAGCAGCTCTCGGACTAGCGGCTCCTACAATGAGCAGTTCTTC,CASSSRTSGSYNEQFF
NA,NA,TRBJ2-2,TRBV9,TGTGCCAGCAGCGTAGGGGGCTCATTGAACACCGGGGAGCTGTTTTTT,CASSVGGSLNTGELFF
NA,once,TRBJ1-2,TRBV10-3,TGTGCCATCAGTGAGTCGGGCGGGAGCAGCTATGGCTACACCTTC,CAISESGGSSYGYTF
NA,once,TRBJ1-2,TRBV5-1,TGCGCCAGCAGCCAGGAATCCTATGGCTACACCTTC,CASSQESYGYTF
TRBD1,NA,TRBJ1-1,TRBV29-1,TGCAGCGTGGGGGACAGGGCGAACACTGAAGCTTTCTTT,CSVGDRANTEAFF
NA,once,TRBJ1-1,TRBV7-3,TGTGCCAGCAGCTTAGCGTTGAACACTGAAGCTTTCTTT,CASSLALNTEAFF
NA,NA,TRBJ1-5,TRBV4-1,TGCGCCAGCAGCCAAGATCCCCAGGGAATAAATCAGCCCCAGCATTTT,CASSQDPQGINQPQHF
TRBD1,NA,TRBJ2-3,TRBV28,TGTGCCAGCAGTTTAGGGACAGGGGGCACAGATACGCAGTATTTT,CASSLGTGGTDTQYF
TRBD1,NA,TRBJ2-7,TRBV28,TGTGCCAGCAGGCCAGGACAGGACCCCTACGAGCAGTACTTC,CASRPGQDPYEQYF
TRBD2,NA,TRBJ2-1,TRBV30,TGTGCCTGGAGCGGAGGACTAGCATGGGATGAGCAGTTCTTC,CAWSGGLAWDEQFF
TRBD2,NA,TRBJ2-1,TRBV2,TGTGCCAGCAGTGAAGTTCTAGCGGGAGTATTTGAGCAGTTCTTC,CASSEVLAGVFEQFF
TRBD2,NA,TRBJ2-7,TRBV5-6,TGTGCCAGCGGGAGGCGGGAGGTTAGCTACGAGCAGTACTTC,CASGRREVSYEQYF
TRBD1,NA,TRBJ1-2,TRBV10-2,TGCGCCAGCAGGGTCGACAGGGCCCATGGCTACACCTTC,CASRVDRAHGYTF
TRBD1,NA,TRBJ1-1,TRBV10-2,TGCGCCAGCACCCTCGGACAGGGGGTGAAGATGACTGAAGCTTTCTTT,CASTLGQGVKMTEAFF
TRBD1,NA,TRBJ1-1,TRBV4-1,TGCGCCAGCAGCCAACCTAGCCGGGACAGGGGGGTTGAAGCTTTCTTT,CASSQPSRDRGVEAFF
NA,once,TRBJ2-7,TRBV6-5,TGTGCCAGCAGCCCTGGGGGCCAAAGCTACGAGCAGTACTTC,CASSPGGQSYEQYF
NA,NA,TRBJ2-7,TRBV10-3,TGTGCCATCAGTGAGTTAGCCCCCTACGAGCAGTACTTC,CAISELAPYEQYF
TRBD1,NA,TRBJ1-2,TRBV7-9,TGTGCCAGCAGCCTGGGACAGGGCGCTGGCTACACCTTC,CASSLGQGAGYTF
NA,NA,TRBJ2-7,TRBV28,TGTGCCAGCAGTTCGACTTGGTACGAGCAGTACTTC,CASSSTWYEQYF
NA,NA,TRBJ2-7,TRBV19,TGTGCCAGTAGTATCACGGGTTTCCACGAGCAGTACTTC,CASSITGFHEQYF
TRBD1,NA,TRBJ1-1,TRBV7-9,TGTGCCAGCAGCTCTCAAGACAGGGACACTGAAGCTTTCTTT,CASSSQDRDTEAFF
NA,NA,TRBJ2-5,TRBV7-9,TGTGCCAGCAGCTTCTTACCAGGGGAGACCCAGTACTTC,CASSFLPGETQYF